Following are 13 T cell receptor beta chains from one sample sequenced in a study of monozygotic twins with inflammatory bowel disease. TCRdb re-called the 5' RACE reads, yielding one record per CDR3 amino acid sequence without DNA. The listing contains around 380,000 distinct CDR3 sequences. Sequenced: blood. The receptors stem from a human donor with ulcerative colitis or Crohn's disease, or a healthy co-twin of an affected twin (not recorded which).

V gene TRBV6-1 combines with J gene TRBJ2-7; without DNA, the TCRdb call of TRBD2 cannot be checked. This CDR3 has 18 residues. Germline V gene sequence: CDR1 MNHNS, CDR2 SASEGT. The CDR3 sequence is CASHLPGTSGKSSYEQYF.

This chain joins TRBV12-5 and TRBJ2-1. The CDR3 covers 12 residues. CDR1 and CDR2 from the germline V gene are LGHNT and FRNRAP. CDR3 sequence: CASGLVRDEQFF.

This rearrangement joins TRBV20-1 to TRBJ2-7; checking the TCRdb D call of TRBD1 is not possible without DNA. Germline assignment: CDR1 DFQATT and CDR2 SNEGSKA (reference sequence). The CDR3 loop spans 16 amino acids. The CDR3 here is CSANKQTGGSISEQYF.

CDR3 sequence: CASSLRGVYTEAFF. The V gene is TRBV11-2, the J gene TRBJ1-1; TCRdb's D call, TRBD1, is unchecked because there is no DNA. The germline V gene encodes CDR1 SGHAT and CDR2 FQNNGV. This CDR3 is 14 amino acids long.

This chain connects TRBV19 to TRBJ1-5; TCRdb picks TRBD1, but there is no DNA to check that call. This CDR3 comprises 15 residues. The germline gives CDR1 LNHDA, CDR2 SQIVND (reference sequence). CDR3 sequence: CATLTVWGSNQPQHF.

V and J are TRBV5-1 and TRBJ2-1; lacking DNA, the TRBD1 call made by TCRdb goes unchecked. The germline V gene encodes CDR1 SGHRS and CDR2 YFSETQ. CDR3 length: 14 amino acids. The CDR3 reads CASSLQGRNNEQFF.

V is TRBV6-1 and J is TRBJ2-1. The CDR3 is 13 residues long. Germline-derived CDR1 and CDR2 are MNHNS and SASEGT. The CDR3 region is CASSEAWGNEQFF.

This CDR3 reads CATSVEPYREQYF. V gene TRBV15 combines with J gene TRBJ2-7. This CDR3 is 13 amino acids long. Germline V gene lookup returns CDR1 LNHNV and CDR2 YYDKDF (reference sequence).

CDR3 amino acids: CASSPLQGAGYEQYF. This chain links TRBV18 with TRBJ2-7; TCRdb calls TRBD1, which cannot be checked without DNA. This CDR3 has 15 residues. CDR1 and CDR2 from the germline V gene are KGHSH and LQKENI.

The J gene is TRBJ2-1, the V gene TRBV7-9. CDR1 is SEHNR and CDR2 is FQNEAQ in the germline V gene (reference sequence). The CDR3 contains 16 residues. The CDR3 sequence: CASSPTLGGTYNEQFF.

The chain recombines TRBV5-1 with TRBJ1-2; TCRdb outputs TRBD1, but without DNA this stays unchecked. The germline V gene encodes CDR1 SGHRS and CDR2 YFSETQ. The CDR3 loop spans 12 amino acids. This chain's CDR3 is CASSFSGTGYTF.

V usage is TRBV19 and J usage is TRBJ1-5. This CDR3 region has 15 residues. Germline CDR1 LNHDA, CDR2 SQIVND (reference sequence). CDR3 protein: CASSTPGVSNQPQHF.

The J gene is TRBJ2-5, the V gene TRBV24-1; absent DNA, TCRdb's TRBD1 call cannot be checked. CDR1 and CDR2 from the germline V gene are KGHDR and SFDVKD. The CDR3 sequence is 12 residues long. The CDR3 sequence: CATSGGGETQYF.